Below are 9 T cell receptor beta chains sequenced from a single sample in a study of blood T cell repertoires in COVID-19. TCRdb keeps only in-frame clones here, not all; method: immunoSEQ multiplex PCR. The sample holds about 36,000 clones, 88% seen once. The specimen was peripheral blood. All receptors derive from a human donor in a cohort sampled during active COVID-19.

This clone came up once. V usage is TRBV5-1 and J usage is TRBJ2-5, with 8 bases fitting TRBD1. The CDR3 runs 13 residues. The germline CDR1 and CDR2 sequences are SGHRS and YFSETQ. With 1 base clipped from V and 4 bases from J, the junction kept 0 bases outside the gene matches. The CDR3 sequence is CASSLTGGETQYF. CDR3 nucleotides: TGCGCCAGCAGCTTGACAGGGGGAGAGACCCAGTACTTC.

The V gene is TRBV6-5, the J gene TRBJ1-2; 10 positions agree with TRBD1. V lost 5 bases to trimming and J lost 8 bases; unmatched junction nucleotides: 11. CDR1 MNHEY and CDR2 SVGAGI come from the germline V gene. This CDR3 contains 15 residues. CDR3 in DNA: TGTGCCAGCAGTCTTCGAAGGGGACAGGGGAGCGGCTACACCTTC. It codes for CASSLRRGQGSGYTF.

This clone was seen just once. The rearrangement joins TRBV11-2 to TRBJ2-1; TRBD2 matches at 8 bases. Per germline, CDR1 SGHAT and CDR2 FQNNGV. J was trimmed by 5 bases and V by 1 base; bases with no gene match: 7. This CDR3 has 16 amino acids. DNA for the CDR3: TGTGCCAGCAGCTTAGGTGGGCGGGGGGACAACAATGAGCAGTTCTTC. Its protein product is CASSLGGRGDNNEQFF.

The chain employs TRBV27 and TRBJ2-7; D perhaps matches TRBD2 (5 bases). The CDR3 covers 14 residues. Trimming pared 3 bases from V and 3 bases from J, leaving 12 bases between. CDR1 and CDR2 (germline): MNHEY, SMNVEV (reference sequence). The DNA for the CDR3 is TGTGCCAGCAGTTTCCGAGGGAAGAACTACGAGCAGTACTTC. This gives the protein CASSFRGKNYEQYF.

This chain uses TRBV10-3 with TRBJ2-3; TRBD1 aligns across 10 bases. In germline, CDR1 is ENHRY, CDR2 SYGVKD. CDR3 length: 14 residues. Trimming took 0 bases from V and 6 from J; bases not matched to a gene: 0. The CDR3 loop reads CAISESGQGDTQYF. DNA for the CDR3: TGTGCCATCAGTGAGTCGGGACAGGGGGATACGCAGTATTTT.

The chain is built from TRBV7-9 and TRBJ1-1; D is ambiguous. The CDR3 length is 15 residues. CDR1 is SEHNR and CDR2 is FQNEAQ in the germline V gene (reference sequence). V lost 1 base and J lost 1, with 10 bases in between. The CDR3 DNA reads TGTGCCAGCAGCTTAGAGGTTTCAGGGAACACTGAAGCTTTCTTT. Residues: CASSLEVSGNTEAFF. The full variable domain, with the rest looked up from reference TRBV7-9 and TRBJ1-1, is DTGVSQNPRHKITKRGQNVTFRCDPISEHNRLYWYRQTLGQGPEFLTYFQNEAQLEKSRLLSDRFSAERPKGSFSTLEIQRTEQGDSAMYLCASSLEVSGNTEAFFGQGTRLTVV.

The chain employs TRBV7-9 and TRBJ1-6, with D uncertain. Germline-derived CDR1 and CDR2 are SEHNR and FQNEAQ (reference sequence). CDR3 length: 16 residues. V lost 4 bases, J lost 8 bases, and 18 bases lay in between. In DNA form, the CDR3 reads TGTGCCAGCAGCTCCCCCCTGGCCGGCGGGCATTCACCCCTCCACTTT. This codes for CASSSPLAGGHSPLHF.

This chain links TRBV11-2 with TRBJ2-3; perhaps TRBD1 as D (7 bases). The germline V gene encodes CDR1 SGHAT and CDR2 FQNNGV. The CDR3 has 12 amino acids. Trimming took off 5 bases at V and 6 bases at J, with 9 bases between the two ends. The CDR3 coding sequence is TGTGCCAGCAGCCCAGGGGGGGATACGCAGTATTTT. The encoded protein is CASSPGGDTQYF. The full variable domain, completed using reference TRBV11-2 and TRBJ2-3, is EAGVAQSPRYKIIEKRQSVAFWCNPISGHATLYWYQQILGQGPKLLIQFQNNGVVDDSQLPKDRFSAERLKGVDSTLKIQPAKLEDSAVYLCASSPGGDTQYFGPGTRLTVL.

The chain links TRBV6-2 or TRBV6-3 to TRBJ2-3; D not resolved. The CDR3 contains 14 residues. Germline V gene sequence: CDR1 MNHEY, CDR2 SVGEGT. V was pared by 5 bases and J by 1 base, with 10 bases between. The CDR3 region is CASSPGLRTDTQYF. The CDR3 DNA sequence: TGTGCCAGCAGTCCGGGTCTTCGCACAGATACGCAGTATTTT.